What follows are 15 T cell receptor beta chains derived from one specimen sequenced in a study of control samples from healthy donors and cancer patients. Here immunoSEQ multiplex PCR was the method, and the copy in TCRdb shows in-frame clones only, minus some. The sample contains 75,000 or so clones, roughly nine tenths of which appear only once. Sequencing used PBMCs. The receptors derive from a man in his sixties with colorectal cancer.

This chain connects TRBV11-2 to TRBJ1-6, with D possibly being TRBD1 (6 bases). CDR3 length: 17 amino acids. V was clipped by 8 bases and J by 0 bases, with 17 bases between them. Per the germline V gene, CDR1 is SGHAT and CDR2 is FQNNGV. The CDR3 bases are TGTGCCAGCGGCATCGACAGGAATGACTCCTATAATTCACCCCTCCACTTT. This sequence encodes CASGIDRNDSYNSPLHF.

The chain links TRBV4-1 to TRBJ2-1; D might be TRBD1 or TRBD2, each matching 5 bases. With 4 bases removed from V and 7 bases from J, the gap between germline ends came to 17 bases. CDR1 is MGHRA, CDR2 YSYEKL, per germline. The CDR3 has 15 residues. CDR3 nucleotide sequence: TGCGCCAGCAGCCCCCTACACGGGGCGCGGAATGAGCAGTTCTTC. Protein product: CASSPLHGARNEQFF.

The chain combines TRBV2 with TRBJ2-7; D uncertain. CDR3 length equals 13 residues. V was pared by 7 bases and J by 1 base, with 11 bases between. CDR1 is SNHLY and CDR2 is FYNNEI in the germline V gene. The CDR3 loop reads CASNAGSSYEQYF. CDR3 DNA sequence: TGTGCCAGCAATGCAGGCAGTTCCTACGAGCAGTACTTC.

The V gene is TRBV19, the J gene TRBJ1-5, with a possible D match to TRBD1 (5 bases). Germline V CDR1 and CDR2: LNHDA, SQIVND (reference sequence). Trimming took 3 bases from V and 1 from J, leaving 13 bases between them. The CDR3 is 16 residues long. The CDR3 DNA reads TGTGCCAGTAGTATCGGTTGGGCAGGGAGCAATCAGCCCCAGCATTTT. It encodes CASSIGWAGSNQPQHF. Together with reference TRBV19 and TRBJ1-5, the CDR3 gives the full variable domain: DGGITQSPKYLFRKEGQNVTLSCEQNLNHDAMYWYRQDPGQGLRLIYYSQIVNDFQKGDIAEGYSVSREKKESFPLTVTSAQKNPTAFYLCASSIGWAGSNQPQHFGDGTRLSIL.

The V call is TRBV11-3, the J call TRBJ2-1; D perhaps matches TRBD2 (5 bases). Per germline, CDR1 SGHNT and CDR2 YENEEA. V lost 2 bases to trimming and J lost 10 bases, with 15 bases between them. The CDR3 loop spans 14 amino acids. DNA of the CDR3: TGTGCCAGCAGCTTACCGGGAAGTAATAGGGAGCAGTTCTTC. The encoded protein is CASSLPGSNREQFF. Looking up the rest from reference TRBV11-3 and TRBJ2-1 gives the full variable domain: EAGVVQSPRYKIIEKKQPVAFWCNPISGHNTLYWYLQNLGQGPELLIRYENEEAVDDSQLPKDRFSAERLKGVDSTLKIQPAELGDSAVYLCASSLPGSNREQFFGPGTRLTVL.

This chain uses TRBV5-4 with TRBJ2-5; D gene ambiguous. The CDR3 is made up of 14 amino acids. Trimming pared 4 bases from V and 5 bases from J, leaving 15 bases between. Germline lookup yields CDR1 SGHNT and CDR2 YYREEE (reference sequence). The CDR3: CASSPGPTGETQYF. The CDR3 DNA follows: TGTGCCAGCAGCCCCGGCCCCACCGGGGAGACCCAGTACTTC.

V is TRBV5-1 and J is TRBJ1-4; 9 nucleotides agree with TRBD1. J gave up 8 bases and V 1 base, and 6 bases lay outside the gene matches. Looked up from germline, CDR1 is SGHRS and CDR2 is YFSETQ. This CDR3 spans 15 amino acids. CDR3 amino acids: CASSLTGGLEEKLFF. CDR3 DNA: TGCGCCAGCAGCTTGACAGGGGGCTTAGAGGAAAAACTGTTTTTT.

This rearrangement joins TRBV6-5 to TRBJ2-3, with 7 bases lining up with TRBD2. There are 15 residues in the CDR3. Germline assignment: CDR1 MNHEY and CDR2 SVGAGI. Trimming cost V 5 bases and J 2 bases; bases outside gene matches: 7. The CDR3 DNA reads TGTGCCAGCAGTCGCGGGACTATCCACACAGATACGCAGTATTTT. It yields the protein CASSRGTIHTDTQYF.

The chain uses TRBV11-2 and TRBJ1-5; D not certain. The ends were cut back, 4 bases at V and 7 bases at J, with 8 bases in the middle. Germline V lookup: CDR1 SGHAT, CDR2 FQNNGV. The length of the CDR3 is 12 residues. The CDR3 nucleotides are TGTGCCAGCAGCTCCCTCGGGCAGCCCCAGCATTTT. It yields the protein CASSSLGQPQHF.

The V gene is TRBV10-2, the J gene TRBJ2-1, with 8 bases aligning to TRBD2. Unmatched junction bases numbered 6, after V lost 6 bases and J lost 2 bases. Germline assignment: CDR1 WSHSY and CDR2 SAAADI. The CDR3 is 15 residues long. CDR3 sequence reads: CASRGAGGAYNEQFF. The DNA for the CDR3 is TGCGCCAGCAGAGGGGCGGGGGGCGCCTACAATGAGCAGTTCTTC.

The J gene is TRBJ1-2, the V gene TRBV7-9, with TRBD1 matching over 11 bases. Trimming removed 8 bases from V and 4 bases from J; junction bases left unmatched: 6. The CDR3 consists of 14 residues. Germline V CDR1 and CDR2: SEHNR, FQNEAQ (reference sequence). CDR3 nucleotide sequence: TGTGCCAGCCCGGACAGGGGGCCTGGCTATGGCTACACCTTC. It encodes CASPDRGPGYGYTF.

The gene calls are TRBV30 and TRBJ1-2, with D possibly being TRBD1 (5 bases). Between the trimmed V and J ends, which lost 4 bases and 7 bases, there was a span of 19 bases. The CDR3 runs to 14 residues. Germline V gene lookup returns CDR1 GTSNPN and CDR2 SVGIG (reference sequence). In nucleotides, the CDR3 is TGTGCCTGGATGCACCCCGGCCACGGGACTGGCTACACCTTC. This translates into CAWMHPGHGTGYTF. The complete variable domain, with remaining parts taken from reference TRBV30 and TRBJ1-2, reads SQTIHQWPATLVQPVGSPLSLECTVEGTSNPNLYWYRQAAGRGLQLLFYSVGIGQISSEVPQNLSASRPQDRQFILSSKKLLLSDSGFYLCAWMHPGHGTGYTFGSGTRLTVV.

Points on this clone: This specimen includes other DNA sequences encoding the same CDR3. The gene calls are TRBV11-3 and TRBJ1-4; tentatively, D is TRBD1 (5 bases). The V end was cut by 5 bases, the J end by 5 bases, with 15 bases between. CDR1 and CDR2 (germline): SGHNT, YENEEA. The CDR3 is 15 residues long. The CDR3 protein is CASSASGRTNEKLFF. The DNA for the CDR3 is TGTGCCAGCAGCGCTTCTGGGCGGACAAATGAAAAACTGTTTTTT.

The J gene is TRBJ2-3, the V gene TRBV6-5; no firm D call. Germline V lookup: CDR1 MNHEY, CDR2 SVGAGI. This CDR3 has 15 amino acids. The V end was cut by 0 bases, the J end by 2 bases, with 9 bases between. The CDR3 DNA reads TGTGCCAGCAGTTACTCGTTTACCAACACAGATACGCAGTATTTT. This translates into CASSYSFTNTDTQYF.

V gene TRBV28 combines with J gene TRBJ1-2; no firm D call. Germline loops: CDR1 MDHEN, CDR2 SYDVKM. The CDR3 is made up of 15 amino acids. V dropped 3 bases and J dropped 5 bases, with 16 bases sitting between them. The CDR3 loop reads CASSFFSTRGYGYTF. As DNA, the CDR3 is TGTGCCAGCAGTTTTTTTTCCACCCGTGGGTATGGCTACACCTTC.